One T cell receptor (beta chain) is described in this entry. Its antigen specificity is not known. Base qualities are missing; no much larger clone stands one base away. Sequencing was performed on an Illumina HiSeq 1500. The public sequencing data were trimmed at Q25 with fastp and processed into clonotypes with MiXCR by TCRdb, which kept only in-frame beta chains. Rows are unified per CDR3 protein, each entry keeping the most common DNA and genes. This sample gives about 740,000 distinct CDR3 sequences in total; roughly 36% of them show up just once. Under 3.5% of the sample is held by the ten biggest clonotypes. The sample comes from a study of T cell repertoires in cytomegalovirus infection (dated by TCRdb to between 2018 and 2021). For the wider study: Because public TCR beta signatures pointed to carriage of CMV infection together with the matching HLA type, the HLA type of each donor mattered for the analysis.

Summary of the overall study and its limitations: Carriers of CMV infection plus the relevant HLA type were discriminated by the cumulative frequency of public TCR beta family members in the study cohort and in an independent approximately 360-donor cohort. The ex vivo response was dominated by HLA-C-restricted CMV-specific TCR beta clonotypes, which also provided the single most frequent clonotype in two of eight donors.

From a lookup of the germline V gene (reference sequence), CDR1 and CDR2 are DFQATT and SNEGSKA. Deletion took 0 bases off V and 3 bases off J, with a span of 13 bases between the germline ends. From its cysteine to its phenylalanine, the CDR3 spans 15 amino acids. Only CDR3 DNA is held: 45 bases, read in frame from base 1. The sequence was obtained from a human donor in good health (CMV status not recorded). Some clones in this sample may be carry-over from other donors' samples. This sequence uses TRBV20-1 and TRBJ2-3; the D region possibly corresponds to TRBD1 (6 bases align). The sample was PBMCs. The CDR3 protein: CSARDERGKTDTQYF. The nucleotide sequence is given as TGCAGTGCTAGAGATGAGAGGGGGAAAACAGATACGCAGTATTTT.